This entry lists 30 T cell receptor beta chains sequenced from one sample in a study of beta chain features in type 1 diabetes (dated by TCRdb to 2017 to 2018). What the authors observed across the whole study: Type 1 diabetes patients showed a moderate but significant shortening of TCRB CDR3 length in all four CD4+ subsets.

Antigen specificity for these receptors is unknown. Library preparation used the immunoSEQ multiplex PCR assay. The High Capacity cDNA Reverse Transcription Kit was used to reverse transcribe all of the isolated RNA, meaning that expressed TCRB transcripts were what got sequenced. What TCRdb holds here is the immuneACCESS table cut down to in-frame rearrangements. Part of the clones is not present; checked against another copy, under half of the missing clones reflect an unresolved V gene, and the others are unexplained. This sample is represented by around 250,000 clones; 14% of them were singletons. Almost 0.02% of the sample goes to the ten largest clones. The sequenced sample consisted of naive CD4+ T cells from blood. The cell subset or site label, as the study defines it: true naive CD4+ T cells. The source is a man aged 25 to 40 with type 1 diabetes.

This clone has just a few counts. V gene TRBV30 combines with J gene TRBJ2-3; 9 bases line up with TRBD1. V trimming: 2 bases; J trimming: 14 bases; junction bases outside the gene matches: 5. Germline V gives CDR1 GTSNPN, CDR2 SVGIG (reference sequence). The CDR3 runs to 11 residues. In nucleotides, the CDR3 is TGTGCCTGGAGTAGACAGGGGGTTCGGTATTTT. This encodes CAWSRQGVRYF.

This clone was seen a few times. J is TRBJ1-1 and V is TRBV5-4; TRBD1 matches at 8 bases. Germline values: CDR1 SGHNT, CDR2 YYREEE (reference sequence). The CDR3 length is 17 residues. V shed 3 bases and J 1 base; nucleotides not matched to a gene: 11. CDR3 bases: TGTGCCAGCAGCTCGGCGGGGGCAGGGGGCGCGAACACTGAAGCTTTCTTT. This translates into CASSSAGAGGANTEAFF.

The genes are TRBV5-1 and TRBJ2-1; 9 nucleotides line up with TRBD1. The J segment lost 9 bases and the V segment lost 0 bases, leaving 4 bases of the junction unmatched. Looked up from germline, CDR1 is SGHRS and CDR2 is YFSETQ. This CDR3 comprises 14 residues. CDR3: CASSLGTGAVEQFF. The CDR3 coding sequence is TGCGCCAGCAGCTTGGGGACAGGGGCTGTTGAGCAGTTCTTC.

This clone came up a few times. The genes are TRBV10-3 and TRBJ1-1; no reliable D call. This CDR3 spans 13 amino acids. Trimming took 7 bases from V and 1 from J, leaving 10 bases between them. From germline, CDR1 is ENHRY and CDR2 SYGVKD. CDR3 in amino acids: CAIIKTPNTEAFF. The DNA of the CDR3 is TGTGCCATCATCAAGACACCGAACACTGAAGCTTTCTTT.

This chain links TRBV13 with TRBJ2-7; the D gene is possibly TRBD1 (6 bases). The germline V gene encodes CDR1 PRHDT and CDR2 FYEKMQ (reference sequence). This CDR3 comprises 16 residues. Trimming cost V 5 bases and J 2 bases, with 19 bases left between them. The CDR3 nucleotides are TGTGCCAGCAGCCCCGGACAGAGGAAGCCAACCTACGAGCAGTACTTC. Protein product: CASSPGQRKPTYEQYF.

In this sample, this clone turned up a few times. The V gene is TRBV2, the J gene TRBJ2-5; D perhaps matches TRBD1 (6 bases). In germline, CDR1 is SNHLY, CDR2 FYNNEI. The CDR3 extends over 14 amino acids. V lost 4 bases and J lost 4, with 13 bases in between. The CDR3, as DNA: TGTGCCAGCAGTGGTCAGGGGCCAGGAGAGACCCAGTACTTC. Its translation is CASSGQGPGETQYF.

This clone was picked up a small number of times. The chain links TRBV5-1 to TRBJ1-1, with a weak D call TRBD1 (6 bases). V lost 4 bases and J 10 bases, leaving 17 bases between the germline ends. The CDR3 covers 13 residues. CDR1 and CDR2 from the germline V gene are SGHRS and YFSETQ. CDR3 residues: CASSPGGGARAFF. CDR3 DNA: TGCGCCAGCAGCCCCGGAGGGGGGGCCCGAGCTTTCTTT.

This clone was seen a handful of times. The CDR3 sequence is CASSLEGTSRETQYF. The DNA for the CDR3 is TGCGCCAGCAGCTTGGAAGGGACTAGCAGGGAGACCCAGTACTTC. This chain links TRBV5-1 with TRBJ2-5, with 9 bases lining up with TRBD2. CDR1 and CDR2 from the germline V gene are SGHRS and YFSETQ. CDR3 length equals 15 residues. The J segment lost 5 bases and the V segment lost 0 bases, leaving 5 bases of the junction unmatched.

CDR3 sequence: CASSLGAFTGELFF. The CDR3 nucleotides are TGTGCCAGCAGCTTAGGAGCCTTCACCGGGGAGCTGTTTTTT. This sequence joins TRBV11-2 and TRBJ2-2; D uncertain. The CDR3 runs 14 residues. CDR1 and CDR2 from the germline V gene are SGHAT and FQNNGV. The V end was cut by 1 base, the J end by 4 bases, with 7 bases between.

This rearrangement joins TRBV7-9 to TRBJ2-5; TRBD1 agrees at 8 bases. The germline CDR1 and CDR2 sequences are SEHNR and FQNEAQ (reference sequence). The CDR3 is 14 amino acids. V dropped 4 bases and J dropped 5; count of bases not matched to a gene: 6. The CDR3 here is CASSSRGQRETQYF. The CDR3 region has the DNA TGTGCCAGCAGCTCCAGGGGGCAGCGGGAGACCCAGTACTTC.

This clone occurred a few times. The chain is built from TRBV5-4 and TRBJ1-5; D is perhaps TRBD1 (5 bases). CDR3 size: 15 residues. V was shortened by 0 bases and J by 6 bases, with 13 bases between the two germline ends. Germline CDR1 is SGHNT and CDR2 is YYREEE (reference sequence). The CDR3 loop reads CASSLDGGAVQPQHF. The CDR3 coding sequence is TGTGCCAGCAGCTTGGACGGTGGGGCGGTTCAGCCCCAGCATTTT.

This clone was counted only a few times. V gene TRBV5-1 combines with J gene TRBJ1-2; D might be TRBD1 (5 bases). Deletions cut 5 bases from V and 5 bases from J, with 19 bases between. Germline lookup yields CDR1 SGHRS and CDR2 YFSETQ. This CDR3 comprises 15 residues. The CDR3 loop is CASSLMDTAEYGYTF. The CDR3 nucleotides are TGCGCCAGCAGTCTGATGGACACGGCCGAGTATGGCTACACCTTC.

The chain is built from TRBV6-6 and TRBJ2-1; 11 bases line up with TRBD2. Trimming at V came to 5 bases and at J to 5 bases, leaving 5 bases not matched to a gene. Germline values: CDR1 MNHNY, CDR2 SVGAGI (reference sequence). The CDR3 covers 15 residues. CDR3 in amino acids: CASSGPGLADNEQFF. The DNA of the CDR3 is TGTGCCAGCAGTGGGCCGGGACTAGCGGACAATGAGCAGTTCTTC.

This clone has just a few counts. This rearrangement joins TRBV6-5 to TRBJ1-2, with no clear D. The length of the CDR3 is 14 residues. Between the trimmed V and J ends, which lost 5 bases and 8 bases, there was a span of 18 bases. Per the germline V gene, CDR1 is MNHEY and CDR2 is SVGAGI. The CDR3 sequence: CASSDTPQLRGYTF. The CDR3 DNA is TGTGCCAGCAGTGACACACCTCAACTCAGGGGCTACACCTTC.

The CDR3 region has the DNA TGTGCCAGCAGCTTGGTTCTAGCGGGAGTCGGCACAGATACGCAGTATTTT. Translation gives CASSLVLAGVGTDTQYF. The chain couples TRBV5-4 to TRBJ2-3; 10 nucleotides align to TRBD2. Trimming took 0 bases from V and 1 from J; bases not matched to a gene: 5. This CDR3 has 17 amino acids. CDR1 and CDR2 (germline): SGHNT, YYREEE (reference sequence). The whole variable domain, filled in from reference TRBV5-4 and TRBJ2-3, reads ETGVTQSPTHLIKTRGQQVTLRCSSQSGHNTVSWYQQALGQGPQFIFQYYREEENGRGNFPPRFSGLQFPNYSSELNVNALELDDSALYLCASSLVLAGVGTDTQYFGPGTRLTVL.

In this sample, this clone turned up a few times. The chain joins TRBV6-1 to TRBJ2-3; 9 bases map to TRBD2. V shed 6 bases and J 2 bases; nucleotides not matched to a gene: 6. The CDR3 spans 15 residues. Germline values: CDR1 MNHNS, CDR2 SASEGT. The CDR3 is CASRPLAGLTDTQYF. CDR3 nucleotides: TGTGCCAGCAGGCCCCTAGCGGGGCTCACAGATACGCAGTATTTT.

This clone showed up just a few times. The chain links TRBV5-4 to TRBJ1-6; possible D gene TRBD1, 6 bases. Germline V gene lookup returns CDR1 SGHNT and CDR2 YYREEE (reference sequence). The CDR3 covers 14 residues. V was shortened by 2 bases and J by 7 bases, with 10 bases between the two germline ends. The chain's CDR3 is CASSFEQGNSPLHF. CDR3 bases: TGTGCCAGCAGCTTCGAACAGGGAAATTCACCCCTCCACTTT. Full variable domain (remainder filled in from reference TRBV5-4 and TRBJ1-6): ETGVTQSPTHLIKTRGQQVTLRCSSQSGHNTVSWYQQALGQGPQFIFQYYREEENGRGNFPPRFSGLQFPNYSSELNVNALELDDSALYLCASSFEQGNSPLHFGNGTRLTVT.

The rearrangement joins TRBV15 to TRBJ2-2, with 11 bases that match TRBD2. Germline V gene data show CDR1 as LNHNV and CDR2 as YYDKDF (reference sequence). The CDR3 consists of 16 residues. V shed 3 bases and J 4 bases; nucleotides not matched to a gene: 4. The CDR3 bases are TGTGCCACCAGCAGTGGTAGCGGGAGGGGCACCGGGGAGCTGTTTTTT. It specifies CATSSGSGRGTGELFF.

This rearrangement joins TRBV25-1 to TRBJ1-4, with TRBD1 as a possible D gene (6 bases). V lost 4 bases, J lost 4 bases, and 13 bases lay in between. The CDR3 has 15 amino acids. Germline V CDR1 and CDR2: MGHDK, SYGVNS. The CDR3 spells CASSVSGARNEKLFF. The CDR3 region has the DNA TGTGCCAGCAGTGTTTCAGGGGCCCGTAATGAAAAACTGTTTTTT.

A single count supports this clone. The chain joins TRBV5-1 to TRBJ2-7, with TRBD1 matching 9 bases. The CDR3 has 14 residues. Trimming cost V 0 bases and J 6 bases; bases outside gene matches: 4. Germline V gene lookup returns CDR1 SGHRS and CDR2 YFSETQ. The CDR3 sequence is CASSLARGQGEQYF. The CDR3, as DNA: TGCGCCAGCAGCTTGGCCCGGGGACAGGGCGAGCAGTACTTC. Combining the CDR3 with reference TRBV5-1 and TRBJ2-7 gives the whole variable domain KAGVTQTPRYLIKTRGQQVTLSCSPISGHRSVSWYQQTPGQGLQFLFEYFSETQRNKGNFPGRFSGRQFSNSRSEMNVSTLELGDSALYLCASSLARGQGEQYFGPGTRLTVT.

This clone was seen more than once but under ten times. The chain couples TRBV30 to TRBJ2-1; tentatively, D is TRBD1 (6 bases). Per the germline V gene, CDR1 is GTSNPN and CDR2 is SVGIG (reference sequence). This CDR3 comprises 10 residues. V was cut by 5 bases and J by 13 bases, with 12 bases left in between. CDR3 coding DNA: TGTGCCTGGGGGGGCCCCCCCCAGTTCTTC. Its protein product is CAWGGPPQFF.

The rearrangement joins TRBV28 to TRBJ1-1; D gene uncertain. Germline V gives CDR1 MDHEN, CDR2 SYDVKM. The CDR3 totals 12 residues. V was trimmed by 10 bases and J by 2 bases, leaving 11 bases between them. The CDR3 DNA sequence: TGTGCCATCAAGAGGTTTAACACTGAAGCTTTCTTT. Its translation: CAIKRFNTEAFF.

The CDR3 is CASRRGLADSYEQYF. The CDR3 DNA reads TGTGCCAGCAGACGCGGCCTAGCGGACTCCTACGAGCAGTACTTC. The chain is built from TRBV5-4 and TRBJ2-7; 7 nucleotides align to TRBD2. Germline V gene sequence: CDR1 SGHNT, CDR2 YYREEE (reference sequence). V lost 5 bases and J lost 0; bases outside the gene matches: 8. The CDR3 extends over 15 amino acids.

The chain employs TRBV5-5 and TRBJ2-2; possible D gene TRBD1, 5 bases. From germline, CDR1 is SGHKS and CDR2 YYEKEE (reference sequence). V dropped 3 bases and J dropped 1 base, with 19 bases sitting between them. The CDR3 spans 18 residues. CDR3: CASSSSPLTALNTGELFF. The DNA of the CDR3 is TGTGCCAGCAGCTCCTCCCCACTGACAGCCCTGAACACCGGGGAGCTGTTTTTT.

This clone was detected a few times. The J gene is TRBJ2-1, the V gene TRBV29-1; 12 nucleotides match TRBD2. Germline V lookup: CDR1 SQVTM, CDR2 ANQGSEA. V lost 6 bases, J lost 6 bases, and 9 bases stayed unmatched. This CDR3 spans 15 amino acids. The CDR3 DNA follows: TGCAGCGTCGCTCTTCTAGCGGGAGGGCCCAATGAGCAGTTCTTC. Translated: CSVALLAGGPNEQFF.

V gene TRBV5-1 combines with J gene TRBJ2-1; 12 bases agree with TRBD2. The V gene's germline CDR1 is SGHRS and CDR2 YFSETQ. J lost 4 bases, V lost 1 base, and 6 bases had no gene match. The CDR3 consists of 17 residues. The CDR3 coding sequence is TGCGCCAGCAGCTTGACCGACCTAGCGGGGGGGTACAATGAGCAGTTCTTC. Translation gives CASSLTDLAGGYNEQFF.

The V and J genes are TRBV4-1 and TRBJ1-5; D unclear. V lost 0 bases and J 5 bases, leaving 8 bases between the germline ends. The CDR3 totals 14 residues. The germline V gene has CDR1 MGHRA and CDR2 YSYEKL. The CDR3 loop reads CASSQDGVDQPQHF. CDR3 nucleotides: TGCGCCAGCAGCCAAGACGGGGTAGATCAGCCCCAGCATTTT.

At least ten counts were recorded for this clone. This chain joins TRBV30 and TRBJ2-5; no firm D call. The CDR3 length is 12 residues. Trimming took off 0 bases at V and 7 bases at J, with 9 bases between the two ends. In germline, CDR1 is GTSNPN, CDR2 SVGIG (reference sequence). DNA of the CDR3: TGTGCCTGGAGTGTCTTGTATGTGACCCAGTACTTC. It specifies CAWSVLYVTQYF.

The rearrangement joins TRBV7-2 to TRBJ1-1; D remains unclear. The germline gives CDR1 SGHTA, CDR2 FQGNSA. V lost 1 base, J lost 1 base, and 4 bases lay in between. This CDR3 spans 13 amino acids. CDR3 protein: CASSLDTNTEAFF. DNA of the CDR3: TGTGCCAGCAGCTTAGACACGAACACTGAAGCTTTCTTT.

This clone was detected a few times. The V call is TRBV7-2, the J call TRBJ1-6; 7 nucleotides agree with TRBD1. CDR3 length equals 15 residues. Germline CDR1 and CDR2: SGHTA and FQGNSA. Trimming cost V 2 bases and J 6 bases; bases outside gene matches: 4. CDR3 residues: CASSLRGQPNSPLHF. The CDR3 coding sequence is TGTGCCAGCAGCTTAAGGGGGCAGCCTAATTCACCCCTCCACTTT.